This paragraph reports one T cell receptor beta chain. The target antigen is unknown. A second PCR of roughly 7 to 11 cycles used a sample-barcoded 5' primer and a J-beta primer mix. Researchers report that each sample yielded at least 3 million CDR3-containing paired-end reads. From the 5' RACE reads, TCRdb called clonotypes with MiXCR, one entry per CDR3 protein. The table has roughly 800,000 distinct CDR3 sequences, about 55% seen once. The germline gives CDR1 SGHDN, CDR2 FVKESK. Between the trimmed V and J ends, which lost 0 bases and 2 bases, there was a span of 14 bases. This CDR3 spans 18 amino acids. This sample is drawn from a study of blood T cells in healthy people across ages. Broader study findings: A roughly linear fall in TCR beta diversity per million T cells was seen with increasing age.

Peripheral blood samples of roughly 9.8 milliliters were drawn from each donor. This sequence originates from a man older than 75 in good health. The chain joins TRBV14 to TRBJ2-6, with no clear D. Sequencing input: blood. The CDR3 DNA reads TGTGCCAGCAGCCAAGATAGAGGATGTGGGACTGGGGCCAACGTCCTGACTTTC. This codes for CASSQDRGCGTGANVLTF.